This TCR beta chain originates from a study of blood T cell repertoires in COVID-19. This clone showed up just once. Repertoires were generated with immunoSEQ multiplex PCR, while TCRdb's copy carries only in-frame clones and drops some. Of around 63,000 clones listed, around nine tenths are singletons. The receptor was isolated from a woman aged 60-70 years with acute or convalescent COVID-19. Input material: peripheral blood.

DNA for the CDR3: TGTGCCAGCAGTGTAGCTTCCGGGACAGGACGGGATCAGCCCCAGCATTTT. Amino acids: CASSVASGTGRDQPQHF. The chain recombines TRBV6-1 with TRBJ1-5, with 8 bases that match TRBD1. V lost 4 bases and J lost 5; bases outside the gene matches: 13. Germline V gives CDR1 MNHNS, CDR2 SASEGT. This CDR3 has 17 residues.